Below are 31 T cell receptor beta chains sequenced from a single sample in a study of cytomegalovirus exposure and HLA in healthy donors. With 60 Vbeta and 13 Jbeta primers, the PCR was carried out. Here immunoSEQ multiplex PCR was the method, and the copy in TCRdb shows in-frame clones only, minus some. The top ten clones hold about 2% of a sample with about 98,000 clones, approximately 74% of them seen once. The material sequenced was PBMCs. The receptors here all came from a male donor in good health and CMV-seronegative.

This clone was recorded only once. V usage is TRBV6-5 and J usage is TRBJ2-5; weak D call: TRBD2 (5 bases). V was trimmed by 2 bases and J by 5 bases, leaving 15 bases between them. The germline V gene has CDR1 MNHEY and CDR2 SVGAGI. CDR3 length: 15 amino acids. The CDR3 sequence: CASSYELAGRETQYF. CDR3 coding DNA: TGTGCCAGCAGTTACGAGCTAGCTGGTAGGGAGACCCAGTACTTC.

CDR3 loop: CATSREIEQFF. As DNA, the CDR3 is TGTGCCACCAGCAGAGAAATAGAGCAGTTCTTC. The chain recombines TRBV15 with TRBJ2-1, with D unresolved. The CDR3 sequence is 11 residues long. CDR1 and CDR2 from the germline V gene are LNHNV and YYDKDF (reference sequence). Trimming cost V 0 bases and J 10 bases, with 4 bases left between them.

This clone was seen only a few times. This chain uses TRBV13 with TRBJ2-7; the D is unclear. Germline lookup yields CDR1 PRHDT and CDR2 FYEKMQ (reference sequence). The CDR3 sequence is 14 residues long. Trimming removed 5 bases from V and 5 bases from J, with 16 bases in between. Here the CDR3 reads CASSSPFRANEQYF. The CDR3 DNA follows: TGTGCCAGCAGCAGTCCATTTCGCGCGAACGAGCAGTACTTC. Variable domain in full (rest from reference TRBV13 and TRBJ2-7): AAGVIQSPRHLIKEKRETATLKCYPIPRHDTVYWYQQGPGQDPQFLISFYEKMQSDKGSIPDRFSAQQFSDYHSELNMSSLELGDSALYFCASSSPFRANEQYFGPGTRLTVT.

The chain employs TRBV25-1 and TRBJ2-7, with 7 bases fitting TRBD2. Looked up from germline, CDR1 is MGHDK and CDR2 is SYGVNS. The V segment lost 5 bases and the J segment 5 bases; nucleotides outside the gene matches: 9. The CDR3 covers 14 residues. The CDR3 nucleotides read TGTGCCAGCAGTATAGGGCGGGAGAAGGACGAGCAGTACTTC. Its protein is CASSIGREKDEQYF.

This rearrangement joins TRBV4-3 to TRBJ2-7; TRBD1 aligns across 10 bases. Germline V gives CDR1 LGHNA, CDR2 YSLEER. The V segment lost 3 bases and the J segment 2 bases; nucleotides outside the gene matches: 4. This CDR3 spans 15 amino acids. The CDR3 nucleotides are TGCGCCAGCAGCCAGGACAGGGGGAAGACCTACGAGCAGTACTTC. Translation: CASSQDRGKTYEQYF.

The CDR3 coding sequence is TGTGCCAGCCGGGGACTAGCGAACACCGGGGAGCTGTTTTTT. It encodes CASRGLANTGELFF. V gene TRBV6-5 combines with J gene TRBJ2-2; 8 nucleotides line up with TRBD2. V gave up 8 bases and J gave up 0 bases; unmatched junction bases: 2. Germline V gene sequence: CDR1 MNHEY, CDR2 SVGAGI. The CDR3 length is 14 residues.

The J gene is TRBJ2-5, the V gene TRBV9, with a possible D match to TRBD2 (6 bases). With 4 bases removed from V and 5 bases from J, the gap between germline ends came to 21 bases. The CDR3 contains 16 residues. Germline lookup yields CDR1 SGDLS and CDR2 YYNGEE. This CDR3 reads CASSPRGSGVVETQYF. The CDR3 coding sequence is TGTGCCAGCAGCCCCCGGGGGTCGGGAGTGGTGGAGACCCAGTACTTC.

This clone appeared a few times. The gene calls are TRBV9 and TRBJ2-7, with 11 nucleotides matching TRBD1. CDR3 length equals 15 residues. The ends lost 1 base at V and 5 bases at J; junction bases unmatched: 5. Germline V gene lookup returns CDR1 SGDLS and CDR2 YYNGEE. Here the CDR3 reads CASSVQGTGGDEQYF. CDR3 nucleotide sequence: TGTGCCAGCAGCGTACAAGGGACAGGGGGGGACGAGCAGTACTTC.

This chain links TRBV4-1 with TRBJ2-7, with 7 nucleotides matching TRBD2. The V segment lost 2 bases and the J segment 6 bases; nucleotides outside the gene matches: 10. The CDR3 is 15 residues long. Germline lookup yields CDR1 MGHRA and CDR2 YSYEKL. This CDR3 is CASSQKTSKLGEQYF. DNA for the CDR3: TGCGCCAGCAGCCAAAAGACTAGCAAACTCGGCGAGCAGTACTTC.

The CDR3 DNA sequence: TGTGCCATCAAAGTAGCGGTGGGGACGTTTGGCACCGGGGAGCTGTTTTTT. It encodes CAIKVAVGTFGTGELFF. The chain uses TRBV10-3 and TRBJ2-2; maybe TRBD2 (6 bases). The germline CDR1 and CDR2 sequences are ENHRY and SYGVKD. CDR3 length: 17 amino acids. Trimming cost V 7 bases and J 4 bases, with 22 bases left between them.

The J gene is TRBJ1-2, the V gene TRBV29-1; D not resolved. Between the trimmed V and J ends, which lost 5 bases and 0 bases, there was a span of 10 bases. Germline values: CDR1 SQVTM, CDR2 ANQGSEA. This CDR3 contains 13 residues. The CDR3 DNA follows: TGCAGCGTTCGGACTGGGGCTAACTATGGCTACACCTTC. Translating it yields CSVRTGANYGYTF.

CDR3 in DNA: TGCGCCAGCAGCTGGGGATCCGGGACTAGCTCTTATGAGCAGTTCTTC. This sequence encodes CASSWGSGTSSYEQFF. The chain carries TRBV4-1 and TRBJ2-1; 9 nucleotides align to TRBD2. The germline V gene has CDR1 MGHRA and CDR2 YSYEKL. The CDR3 length is 16 residues. With V trimmed by 5 bases and J by 8 bases, 13 bases remained unmatched.

V and J are TRBV7-9 and TRBJ1-1; 8 nucleotides match TRBD1. The CDR3 totals 14 residues. Trimming took 5 bases from V and 3 from J; bases not matched to a gene: 5. CDR1 and CDR2 (germline): SEHNR, FQNEAQ (reference sequence). CDR3 DNA: TGTGCCAGCAGCGGGACAGGCTGGCACACTGAAGCTTTCTTT. Translation: CASSGTGWHTEAFF.

This chain connects TRBV27 to TRBJ1-4, with 11 bases identical to TRBD1. The CDR3 sequence is 14 residues long. From germline, CDR1 is MNHEY and CDR2 SMNVEV (reference sequence). The trim removed 5 bases at V and 8 bases at J, leaving 4 bases unmatched. CDR3 DNA sequence: TGTGCCAGCAGTCGGACAGGGGGCTGGGAAAAACTGTTTTTT. Protein product: CASSRTGGWEKLFF.

This clone was seen a single time. The V call is TRBV6-1, the J call TRBJ1-5; 10 bases agree with TRBD1. V lost 8 bases, J lost 2 bases, and 6 bases stayed unmatched. The germline V gene encodes CDR1 MNHNS and CDR2 SASEGT. The CDR3 has 15 residues. The CDR3 sequence is CASEGTGVGNQPQHF. The CDR3 bases are TGTGCCAGCGAAGGGACAGGGGTGGGCAATCAGCCCCAGCATTTT.

The rearrangement uses TRBV15 and TRBJ2-7; a possible D gene is TRBD2 (6 bases). CDR3 length equals 13 residues. Trimming shortened V by 2 bases and J by 7 bases, and 12 bases separated the two germline ends. Germline CDR1 and CDR2: LNHNV and YYDKDF (reference sequence). The CDR3 bases are TGTGCCACCAGCAGATACGGGACTTCAGAGCAGTACTTC. It specifies CATSRYGTSEQYF.

This clone has just one count. CDR3 residues: CASSFLSGGLGYEQYF. In DNA form, the CDR3 reads TGTGCCAGCAGTTTTCTCTCAGGGGGGCTGGGCTACGAGCAGTACTTC. V usage is TRBV28 and J usage is TRBJ2-7, with D maybe TRBD1 (7 bases). There are 16 residues in the CDR3. V lost 3 bases and J lost 3, with 18 bases in between. Germline CDR1 MDHEN, CDR2 SYDVKM.

This chain uses TRBV6-6 with TRBJ2-7; 11 bases fit TRBD1. This CDR3 is built from 15 residues. Trimming took 0 bases from V and 7 from J; bases not matched to a gene: 5. The V gene's germline CDR1 is MNHNY and CDR2 SVGAGI (reference sequence). CDR3 coding DNA: TGTGCCAGCAGTTACTCCGGGACAGGGGGAAGTGAGCAGTACTTC. Amino acid sequence: CASSYSGTGGSEQYF.

There are a few counts of this clone. The chain couples TRBV5-1 to TRBJ1-4; TRBD1 is a possible D gene (6 bases). Trimming removed 1 base from V and 5 bases from J, with 12 bases in between. Germline CDR1 and CDR2: SGHRS and YFSETQ. This CDR3 is built from 15 residues. CDR3 sequence (DNA): TGCGCCAGCAGCTTGAGAACAGGGCCCAATGAAAAACTGTTTTTT. Its protein product is CASSLRTGPNEKLFF.

The rearrangement links TRBV5-4 to TRBJ2-7; possible D gene TRBD2, 6 bases. Germline CDR1 reads SGHNT; CDR2 reads YYREEE (reference sequence). V was clipped by 4 bases and J by 6 bases, with 20 bases between them. The CDR3 runs to 15 residues. This CDR3 is CASSPRDSPWGEQYF. The DNA for the CDR3 is TGTGCCAGCAGCCCGCGGGACTCTCCATGGGGCGAGCAGTACTTC.

This clone has only a few counts. The chain recombines TRBV2 with TRBJ2-7; D might be TRBD2 (6 bases). Looked up from germline, CDR1 is SNHLY and CDR2 is FYNNEI. The V and J ends lost 5 bases and 3 bases respectively, with 8 bases between them. The CDR3 covers 12 residues. CDR3 nucleotide sequence: TGTGCCAGCAGTCGGGGGTTCTACGAGCAGTACTTC. Its protein is CASSRGFYEQYF.

The genes are TRBV10-2 and TRBJ2-5, with D possibly matching TRBD2 (6 bases). The germline V gene has CDR1 WSHSY and CDR2 SAAADI. Trimming took off 0 bases at V and 7 bases at J, with 15 bases between the two ends. This CDR3 has 15 residues. CDR3 in amino acids: CASSESRPGVGTQYF. Written as DNA, the CDR3 is TGCGCCAGCAGTGAGTCGCGTCCGGGAGTGGGGACCCAGTACTTC.

The CDR3 region has the DNA TGCGCCAGCAGCCAGCGGGCTAGCGGGAGGTACGAGCAGTACTTC. Its protein is CASSQRASGRYEQYF. This sequence joins TRBV4-3 and TRBJ2-5; 11 bases are a match to TRBD2. The last part of the DNA fits TRBJ2-7 better; the J call may be wrong. CDR1 and CDR2 from the germline V gene are LGHNA and YSLEER. The CDR3 runs to 15 residues.

The V gene is TRBV28, the J gene TRBJ2-3; the match to TRBD2 covers 10 bases. Germline V gene lookup returns CDR1 MDHEN and CDR2 SYDVKM. The V segment lost 5 bases and the J segment 4 bases; nucleotides outside the gene matches: 18. The CDR3 extends over 19 amino acids. CDR3 sequence: CASSVNGLAGEFGPDTQYF. CDR3 in DNA: TGTGCCAGCAGTGTTAATGGGCTAGCGGGAGAGTTTGGCCCAGATACGCAGTATTTT.

The table lists this clone with a count of one. This chain links TRBV7-6 with TRBJ1-5, with no clear D. Trimming removed 5 bases from V and 6 bases from J, with 14 bases in between. Germline V gene lookup returns CDR1 SGHVS and CDR2 FNYEAQ. There are 14 residues in the CDR3. CDR3 nucleotide sequence: TGTGCCAGCAGCCGTAGCGACGCGGGTCAGCCCCAGCATTTT. Translation gives CASSRSDAGQPQHF.

This chain connects TRBV6-1 to TRBJ2-5; 10 nucleotides line up with TRBD1. CDR3 length: 14 residues. Germline V CDR1 and CDR2: MNHNS, SASEGT. V lost 4 bases to trimming and J lost 6 bases; unmatched junction nucleotides: 5. The CDR3 sequence is CASSVGTGVQTQYF. The CDR3 region has the DNA TGTGCCAGCAGTGTGGGGACAGGGGTACAGACCCAGTACTTC.

The chain couples TRBV5-6 to TRBJ2-7, with a possible D match to TRBD1 (6 bases). Germline assignment: CDR1 SGHDT and CDR2 YYEEEE. Trimming took 2 bases from V and 7 from J, leaving 19 bases between them. The CDR3 has 15 amino acids. In DNA form, the CDR3 reads TGTGCCAGCAGCTTCGGACAGTTCTTTAGAGGTGAGCAGTACTTC. Translated: CASSFGQFFRGEQYF.

This clone is a singleton in its sample. J is TRBJ2-7 and V is TRBV6-6, with TRBD1 as a possible D gene (6 bases). CDR3 length equals 13 residues. V lost 7 bases and J lost 4, with 14 bases in between. Germline assignment: CDR1 MNHNY and CDR2 SVGAGI (reference sequence). The CDR3 region has the DNA TGTGCCAGCACAGGTCCAGGGGATTACGAGCAGTACTTC. Residues: CASTGPGDYEQYF.

The rearrangement uses TRBV5-1 and TRBJ2-2, with 9 bases that match TRBD2. Germline V CDR1 and CDR2: SGHRS, YFSETQ. After removal of 2 bases from V and 3 bases from J, the junction contained 2 bases not matched to a gene. The CDR3 runs to 15 residues. CDR3 protein: CASSFEREDTGELFF. The DNA for the CDR3 is TGCGCCAGCAGCTTTGAGCGGGAGGACACCGGGGAGCTGTTTTTT.

This chain links TRBV5-4 with TRBJ2-7; the D is unclear. V lost 1 base, J lost 2 bases, and 7 bases lay in between. Looked up from germline, CDR1 is SGHNT and CDR2 is YYREEE (reference sequence). This CDR3 is 13 amino acids long. CDR3 region: CASSLSETYEQYF. DNA of the CDR3: TGTGCCAGCAGCTTGTCCGAGACCTACGAGCAGTACTTC. The full variable domain, in which reference TRBV5-4 and TRBJ2-7 provide the parts outside the CDR3, is ETGVTQSPTHLIKTRGQQVTLRCSSQSGHNTVSWYQQALGQGPQFIFQYYREEENGRGNFPPRFSGLQFPNYSSELNVNALELDDSALYLCASSLSETYEQYFGPGTRLTVT.

The chain has TRBV28 and TRBJ2-5; D gene uncertain. Trimming shortened V by 7 bases and J by 5 bases, and 17 bases separated the two germline ends. CDR3 size: 14 residues. Germline CDR1 MDHEN, CDR2 SYDVKM. Here the CDR3 reads CASMSRSYTETQYF. CDR3 DNA: TGTGCCAGCATGAGTCGAAGTTATACGGAGACCCAGTACTTC.